This paragraph covers one T cell receptor (beta chain) sequence. Its target antigen remains unknown. It has no much larger one-base neighbor in the sample; base qualities were not kept. From its cysteine to its phenylalanine, the CDR3 spans 13 amino acids. Only CDR3 DNA remains: 39 bases, in frame from the first base. The germline ends are 11 bases apart after V is trimmed by 1 base and J by 6 bases. Reading the germline V gene gives CDR1 SGHDT and CDR2 YYEEEE. Libraries came from the immunoSEQ multiplex PCR assay. For the multiplex PCR, a mixture combining 60 forward primers for TCR Vbeta segments and 13 reverse primers for TCR Jbeta segments was used. The CDR3 region of rearranged TCR beta genes was amplified from genomic DNA by a multiplex PCR assay. The amplified TCR beta libraries were sequenced on the Illumina HiSeq System as 87-base-pair reads. Processing in the source paper ran as follows. In a later analysis, tens of millions of unique TCR beta chains were counted across the approximately 670 repertoires, and roughly 11 million of these chains were shared by at least two donors. Raw reads were error-corrected and collapsed into unique sequences by a nearest-neighbor algorithm in which closely related sequences were merged to remove PCR and sequencing errors. Alignment of CDR3 sequences to IMGT reference sequences was used to assign V, D and J gene segments. Each retained sequence needed at least a six-nucleotide match to both a V gene segment and a J gene segment. Rearrangements were called productive when the CDR3 lacked stop codons and stayed in frame with V and J; all others were non-productive. Following IMGT convention, CDR3 was defined as the stretch from the second conserved V-encoded cysteine up to the conserved J-encoded phenylalanine. The earlier analysis of 587 of the donors excluded sequences that lacked an unambiguous match to a single V gene segment. In an earlier analysis of roughly 600 of the donors, a V segment was called functional when productive rearrangements were above 56.7%, and segregating when the standard deviation between donors exceeded 5%. To diagnose cytomegalovirus status from the catalog of TCR beta chain sequences, a statistical classification framework was built. In a later analysis, V and J genes were assigned by comparing TCR nucleotide sequences against IMGT/GENE-DB human TR gene sequences. A later analysis assigned CDR3 sequences and most-parsimonious VDJ recombination scenarios with the TCRdist pipeline. In a later analysis, each TCR beta chain was defined by its CDR3 amino acid sequence together with its V-gene family, and reads lacking a unique V-gene family were excluded. To address suspected cross-contamination and a sequencing artifact, a later analysis removed approximately 590 highly shared, low-generation-probability nucleotide sequences. In a later analysis, a clonal expansion index for each public chain was calculated from normalized within-repertoire ranks of inferred template counts. In a later analysis, generation probabilities were computed using a VDJ recombination model fitted to out-of-frame rearrangements, and the results were checked against IGoR. A later analysis scored TCR-TCR, TCR-HLA and TCR-CMV co-occurrence with hypergeometric tests, applying a repertoire-size bias correction to TCR pairs. False discovery rates were estimated in a later analysis by permuting HLA or CMV assignments 20 times. In a later analysis, co-occurring TCRs were grouped with DBSCAN, and TCRdist sequence similarity was added when clustering was performed within HLA-allele-positive subsets. Repertoires with fewer than 30,000 or more than 120,000 public chains were left out of co-occurrence clustering, as were about 5 repertoires with anomalous nucleotide sharing. In TCRdb, the immuneACCESS table is reduced to in-frame sequences with V and J assigned. These tables do not hold every clone; where another copy was compared, an unresolved V gene accounts for under half, and the others remain unexplained. The D gene and trimming were derived from the DNA, and the V and J assignments and clone size from that table. Across this sample there are approximately 100,000 clones, with more than 65% seen only once. The ten top clones hold more than 4.5% of the sample.

This record belongs to a study of cytomegalovirus exposure and HLA in healthy donors (dated by TCRdb to about 2017). In the study overall: An earlier analysis of 587 of the donors reported approximately 260 Gb of sequence data and approximately 120 million unique TCR beta sequences obtained from around 190 million T cells. An early release covering just under 650 HLA-typed donors comprised about 310 gigabases of sequencing data and 85 million to 100 million unique TCR sequences. Of the roughly 400 genotyped donors, over 80% were placed in the genetic ancestry cluster associated with self-reported Caucasian donors. The study was designed to test whether signatures of past pathogen exposure could be identified by cataloging public T cell receptors. Using immunosequencing, the study profiled T cell repertoires from approximately 700 subjects and related those repertoires to cytomegalovirus serostatus. Along with the approximately 600-subject first cohort, a separate validation cohort of roughly 110 different subjects was used. To predict cytomegalovirus infection status, the study combined high-throughput TCR immunosequencing, statistical association of individual TCRs with disease status, and machine learning. To study patterns of TCR occurrence, a later analysis re-analyzed previously published TCR beta repertoires from 550 to 800 donors and added high-resolution HLA genotyping. Rather than drawing on any new phenotypic data, the later analysis identified candidate immune exposures from TCR beta sequences and the way those sequences occurred across donors. In an earlier analysis of around 540 of the donors, high-throughput TCR beta sequencing was used to judge whether each TCR beta V gene segment behaved as functional or pseudogenic. Donor age, sex, ethnicity and CMV serostatus were compiled together with the repertoire data. A later genetic analysis took genome-wide SNP genotypes for about three fifths of the 666 donors and used that subset as a discovery cohort. All discovery cohort repertoires had been generated on a single sequencing platform. Both class I and class II loci were covered by HLA typing, at four-digit resolution. The number of donors typed differed by locus, with 629-630 for A, B, C, DRB1 and DQB1, around 500 for DQA1, over 600 for DPA1, and some 440 for DPB1. Because of strong linkage in the cohort, roughly 5 DR-DQ haplotypes were treated as single units for association and clustering. Across under 500 genotyped donors of the cohort, an average of roughly 200,000 unique TCR beta nucleotide sequences per donor were sequenced, and 15% to 20% of those sequences were non-productive.

The cohort was made up of 666 healthy bone marrow donors. Cohort members were all nominally healthy when sampled, although unrecorded immune exposures were likely present. The donor was CMV seropositive and was included in the group of about 290 seropositive cohort members. A peripheral blood sample was collected from each donor, and TCR beta sequencing was performed on peripheral blood mononuclear cells. The Qiagen DNeasy Blood Extraction Kit was used to extract genomic DNA from the blood cell samples. Findings and caveats that apply to the study as a whole: The authors suggested that the approach could potentially be extended to other disease states and immunological phenotypes. A further reported finding was that TCR beta sequences accurately predicted the HLA-A and HLA-B alleles for most subjects in the first cohort. When HLA alleles, especially DR and DQ, strongly co-occurred, TCR associations were difficult to assign to individual alleles. Some IMGT-functional V segments, including TRBV6-2 and TRBV6-3, could not be told apart with the 87-base-pair reads, so those segments were excluded. A cluster of highly shared sequence variants was judged likely to be a technical artifact of the sequencing pipeline. A later analysis found that TCR association rates varied across HLA loci, with DRB1 alleles showing the most associated TCRs and HLA-C alleles the fewest. In both the original and validation cohorts, the classifier was reported to diagnose cytomegalovirus status with high specificity and sensitivity. The study listed 150 to 200 TCR beta chains as associated with cytomegalovirus. In vitro tests confirmed that three of the cytomegalovirus-associated TCR beta chains recognize cytomegalovirus antigens. A later analysis reported that several top co-occurrence clusters appeared linked to parvovirus B19, influenza, CMV and Epstein-Barr virus. In a later genetic analysis, fewer N-insertions in productive TCRs were reported among donors in an Asian-associated ancestry cluster than the roughly 700-donor mean. Most TCR sequences were observed very rarely across donors, whereas some public TCRs were present in many individuals. Compared with equally common non-associated chains, HLA-associated TCR beta chains in a later analysis were more clonally expanded and had lower generation probabilities. Roughly uniform sequencing depth across donors was assumed in presence/absence analyses, although this assumption may not hold. Because HLA typing was missing for some donors at each locus, association tests included only the typed subset. Linkage disequilibrium might explain the correlated functional status among segregating V segments, but an unknown experimental factor could not be ruled out. Specific HLA alleles were associated with around 18,000 TCR beta sequences at a false discovery rate of 0.05 in a later analysis. V-gene and J-gene trimming of TCR beta chains was associated with a missense DCLRE1C variant in a later genetic analysis, and the association was replicated in an independent cohort. Broadly in line with IMGT annotations, most TCR beta V segments showed up in productive rearrangements about 87% or about 30% of the time in an earlier analysis of 450 to 750 of the donors. Immune exposure information for the cohort was limited to CMV serostatus. Only TCR beta chains were sequenced in this cohort, and the absence of alpha or paired-chain data limited detectable features. Most CMV-associated TCR beta chains appeared to be HLA-restricted in a later analysis, and the HLA associations seemed to be driven largely by CMV exposure. Some 15 rarely observed V segments, including chromosome 9 orphons, were excluded from the earlier analysis of just under 600 of the donors because counts were too low.

This sequence was found in a woman under 30 in good health and CMV-seropositive. The sequence links TRBV5-6 to TRBJ2-7; tentative D gene TRBD2, with 6 bases matching. The specimen was PBMCs. The CDR3 protein is CASSLRLVSEQYF. The nucleotides read TGTGCCAGCAGCTTGCGACTAGTTTCCGAGCAGTACTTC. Where the CDR3 stops, the reference TRBV5-6 and TRBJ2-7 genes take over; the full variable domain is DAGVTQSPTHLIKTRGQQVTLRCSPKSGHDTVSWYQQALGQGPQFIFQYYEEEERQRGNFPDRFSGHQFPNYSSELNVNALLLGDSALYLCASSLRLVSEQYFGPGTRLTVT.